Shown below are 21 T cell receptor beta chains from a single sample sequenced in a study of post-analysis software for immune sequencing data. General study results and limits: Five or six TRBV segments, TRBV5-6, TRBV5-1 and TRBV20-1 among them, were found more frequent in patients than controls.

The antigens of these receptors remain unknown. Unique-molecular-identifier-tagged TCR beta cDNA libraries were used. TCRdb re-derived calls from the PCR reads in MiXCR, one entry per CDR3 protein. The sample lists 450,000 to 650,000 distinct CDR3 sequences; around 47% were seen once. The sample comprised blood. The receptors were gathered from a girl aged 10 to 17 with multiple sclerosis.

The rearrangement uses TRBV3-1 and TRBJ2-1; TRBD2 aligns across 8 bases. The CDR3 is made up of 14 amino acids. Trimming cost V 3 bases and J 4 bases; bases outside gene matches: 2. The germline V gene has CDR1 LGHDT and CDR2 YNNKEL (reference sequence). In DNA, the CDR3 is TGTGCCAGCAGCCAGACTAGCGCGTACAATGAGCAGTTCTTC. It specifies CASSQTSAYNEQFF.

This clonotype was counted only a few times. This chain links TRBV9 with TRBJ1-2; TRBD1 might be the D (6 bases). V lost 0 bases to trimming and J lost 5 bases, with 8 bases between them. Germline CDR1 and CDR2: SGDLS and YYNGEE. This CDR3 is built from 13 residues. DNA of the CDR3: TGTGCCAGCAGCGTAGTAACAGGGTATGGCTACACCTTC. Amino acids: CASSVVTGYGYTF.

The V gene is TRBV4-1, the J gene TRBJ2-3; tentatively, D is TRBD1 (6 bases). The CDR3 is made up of 14 amino acids. Trimming pared 8 bases from V and 1 base from J, leaving 13 bases between. In germline, CDR1 is MGHRA, CDR2 YSYEKL. In DNA, the CDR3 is TGCGCCAGCGCGCGGACAGTTGGCACAGATACGCAGTATTTT. Protein: CASARTVGTDTQYF.

This clonotype was counted between two and nine times. This rearrangement joins TRBV4-2 to TRBJ2-4; D perhaps matches TRBD2 (6 bases). Per germline, CDR1 LGHNA and CDR2 YNFKEQ. The ends were cut back, 0 bases at V and 2 bases at J, with 8 bases in the middle. CDR3 length equals 15 residues. The CDR3 nucleotides read TGTGCCAGCAGCCAAGAGGGGGGTCCCAAAAACATTCAGTACTTC. Residues: CASSQEGGPKNIQYF.

The sample holds a few counts of this clonotype. The genes are TRBV5-1 and TRBJ2-1, with 11 bases lining up with TRBD2. CDR1 and CDR2 from the germline V gene are SGHRS and YFSETQ. Trimming cost V 2 bases and J 7 bases; bases outside gene matches: 5. This CDR3 is 15 amino acids long. CDR3 sequence (DNA): TGCGCCAGCAGCTTTACTAGCGGGAGAGTGAATGAGCAGTTCTTC. Translation: CASSFTSGRVNEQFF.

This chain uses TRBV20-1 with TRBJ1-2; D gene unclear. The CDR3 is made up of 8 amino acids. CDR1 DFQATT and CDR2 SNEGSKA come from the germline V gene (reference sequence). This chain's CDR3 is CRPEGYTF. CDR3 DNA sequence: TGCAGGCCCGAGGGCTACACCTTC.

The gene calls are TRBV7-2 and TRBJ2-5; weak D call: TRBD2 (6 bases). V was trimmed by 3 bases and J by 0 bases, leaving 11 bases between them. The CDR3 is 15 residues long. Germline loops: CDR1 SGHTA, CDR2 FQGNSA. The CDR3: CASSFLRGNQETQYF. The CDR3 DNA is TGTGCCAGCAGCTTCTTGCGGGGTAACCAAGAGACCCAGTACTTC.

The chain employs TRBV12-3 or TRBV12-4 and TRBJ1-3; the D is unclear. This CDR3 contains 15 residues. The germline V and J ends were trimmed by 6 bases and 0 bases, with 12 bases remaining between them. CDR3 DNA sequence: TGTGCCAGCAGCCTTGGTGCGAACTCTGGAAACACCATATATTTT. Its translation is CASSLGANSGNTIYF.

The chain recombines TRBV29-1 with TRBJ2-5, with TRBD2 as a possible D gene (5 bases). The closer fit of TRBJ2-7 to the DNA end suggests the J call may be wrong. CDR3 length: 12 amino acids. Germline V gene data show CDR1 as SQVTM and CDR2 as ANQGSEA. This CDR3 is CSVSVLRDEQYF. Written as DNA, the CDR3 is TGCAGCGTTTCCGTCCTGAGGGACGAGCAGTACTTC.

On this clonotype itself: The junction does not match germline at one end; this may be a read error. This chain uses TRBV10-3 with TRBJ2-1, with TRBD2 identical over 7 bases. The CDR3 runs 14 residues. The germline V gene encodes CDR1 ENHRY and CDR2 SYGVKD. The CDR3 nucleotides are TGTGCCATCAGTGGACTAGCAGAACACAATGAGCAGTGCTTC. Translating gives CAISGLAEHNEQCF.

This clonotype was counted a few times. The chain is built from TRBV4-1 and TRBJ2-3; 10 bases fit TRBD1. There are 16 residues in the CDR3. Germline V CDR1 and CDR2: MGHRA, YSYEKL. Trimming removed 1 base from V and 5 bases from J; junction bases left unmatched: 6. CDR3 sequence (DNA): TGCGCCAGCAGCCAAGTCGGGACAGGGGCTAAAGATACGCAGTATTTT. Encoded protein: CASSQVGTGAKDTQYF.

A few counts support this clonotype. V usage is TRBV7-9 and J usage is TRBJ2-3; 7 bases align to TRBD1. Germline V lookup: CDR1 SEHNR, CDR2 FQNEAQ (reference sequence). The trim removed 6 bases at V and 2 bases at J, leaving 5 bases unmatched. The CDR3 loop spans 14 amino acids. The CDR3 is CASSRDRDTDTQYF. The CDR3 DNA is TGTGCCAGCAGTCGAGACAGGGACACAGATACGCAGTATTTT. Supplemented by reference TRBV7-9 and TRBJ2-3, the full variable domain reads DTGVSQNPRHKITKRGQNVTFRCDPISEHNRLYWYRQTLGQGPEFLTYFQNEAQLEKSRLLSDRFSAERPKGSFSTLEIQRTEQGDSAMYLCASSRDRDTDTQYFGPGTRLTVL.

V gene TRBV12-3 or TRBV12-4 combines with J gene TRBJ2-6; unclear D gene. CDR3 length: 15 amino acids. V lost 7 bases, J lost 1 base, and 11 bases lay in between. The CDR3 region has the DNA TGTGCCAGCAATTCTTATCCATCTGGGGCCAACGTCCTGACTTTC. Its translation: CASNSYPSGANVLTF.

In its sample, this clonotype was seen a few times. This chain uses TRBV15 with TRBJ2-6; no reliable D call. The CDR3 runs 15 residues. Deletions cut 1 base from V and 3 bases from J, with 7 bases between. Germline assignment: CDR1 LNHNV and CDR2 YYDKDF (reference sequence). The CDR3 sequence is CATSRGGVGANVLTF. The CDR3 nucleotides are TGTGCCACCAGCAGAGGGGGTGTTGGGGCCAACGTCCTGACTTTC.

There are a few counts of this clonotype. V gene TRBV4-1 combines with J gene TRBJ2-1; 8 positions match TRBD1. From germline, CDR1 is MGHRA and CDR2 YSYEKL. The CDR3 covers 15 residues. The trim removed 7 bases at V and 6 bases at J, leaving 11 bases unmatched. Here the CDR3 DNA reads TGCGCCAGCAATTCAGGGGGCGCATTCGGCAATGAGCAGTTCTTC. Its protein is CASNSGGAFGNEQFF.

The chain joins TRBV20-1 to TRBJ2-5; unclear D gene. V shed 4 bases and J shed 5 bases, with 8 bases lying between them. This CDR3 has 11 amino acids. CDR1 DFQATT and CDR2 SNEGSKA come from the germline V gene (reference sequence). The CDR3 nucleotides read TGCAGTGCTACTGAATTGGAGACCCAGTACTTC. Protein sequence: CSATELETQYF.

This rearrangement joins TRBV7-9 to TRBJ1-3; no firm D call. The V end lost 4 bases, the J end lost 0 bases, and 10 bases lay between the germline ends. The CDR3 runs 15 residues. CDR1 and CDR2 (germline): SEHNR, FQNEAQ (reference sequence). The CDR3 sequence is CASSSPLRSGNTIYF. CDR3 in DNA: TGTGCCAGCAGCTCTCCCCTGCGCTCTGGAAACACCATATATTTT.

This clonotype turned up a few times. The genes are TRBV5-6 and TRBJ1-2; 9 bases align to TRBD1. The CDR3 runs to 13 residues. The V and J ends lost 0 bases and 8 bases, in that order; junction bases with no gene match: 2. Germline values: CDR1 SGHDT, CDR2 YYEEEE. The CDR3 spells CASSLGQGEGYTF. CDR3 sequence (DNA): TGTGCCAGCAGCTTGGGACAGGGGGAAGGCTACACCTTC.

The chain employs TRBV6-6 and TRBJ1-5, with D unclear. V lost 1 base to trimming and J lost 3 bases, with 13 bases between them. Germline CDR1 MNHNY, CDR2 SVGAGI (reference sequence). This CDR3 is built from 16 residues. The CDR3 DNA follows: TGTGCCAGCAGTTACTACGGGGATGGAAACAATCAGCCCCAGCATTTT. This translates into CASSYYGDGNNQPQHF.

CDR3 protein: CASSRLAGNPSYNEQFF. CDR3 nucleotides: TGTGCCAGCAGCCGACTAGCGGGGAATCCCTCCTACAATGAGCAGTTCTTC. The rearrangement joins TRBV3-1 to TRBJ2-1; 11 bases fit TRBD2. Germline V lookup: CDR1 LGHDT, CDR2 YNNKEL (reference sequence). This CDR3 is built from 17 residues. V lost 4 bases and J lost 0; bases outside the gene matches: 5.

This chain connects TRBV20-1 to TRBJ2-5, with D possibly called TRBD1 or TRBD2 (5 bases each). The germline CDR1 and CDR2 sequences are DFQATT and SNEGSKA (reference sequence). V was trimmed by 3 bases and J by 14 bases, leaving 19 bases between them. This CDR3 contains 12 residues. CDR3 in amino acids: CSARGDGLRVYF. CDR3 nucleotide sequence: TGCAGTGCTAGGGGGGACGGTCTGAGGGTCTACTTC.